This record looks at one T cell receptor beta chain sequence and its context. These data belong to a study of T cell repertoires in ileal Crohn's disease. Some clones are missing from TCRdb's copy, which holds only in-frame ones; the method was immunoSEQ multiplex PCR. The table records fewer than 6,500 clones, roughly four fifths of them present only once. V was pared by 5 bases and J by 3 bases, with 14 bases between. This CDR3 has 15 amino acids. CDR1 SGHTA and CDR2 FQGNSA come from the germline V gene. The receptor comes from an adult with Crohn's disease. Sequences were obtained from ileal tissue. The chain joins TRBV7-2 to TRBJ1-5; D unresolved. Here the CDR3 reads CASSPTRGNNQPQHF. CDR3 nucleotide sequence: TGTGCCAGCAGCCCCACGAGAGGCAACAATCAGCCCCAGCATTTT.